Listed here are 30 T cell receptor beta chains from one sample, sequenced in a study of blood T cell repertoires in COVID-19 (dated by TCRdb to about 2020). The protocol used for the library was the immunoSEQ multiplex PCR assay. As stored in TCRdb, this immuneACCESS dataset retains in-frame rearrangements with V and J assigned. A fraction of the clones does not appear; measured against another copy, unresolved V genes explain less than half of the discrepancy, and the remainder lacks a known reason. The sample records about 130,000 clones, roughly 88% of which are singletons. The ten largest clones take up about 5.7% of the sample. Source material: peripheral blood. These receptors originate from a human donor in a cohort sampled during active COVID-19.

V is TRBV25-1 and J is TRBJ2-5, with 11 bases lining up with TRBD2. The CDR3 sequence is 16 residues long. Germline V lookup: CDR1 MGHDK, CDR2 SYGVNS. V lost 3 bases, J lost 3 bases, and 6 bases stayed unmatched. Here the CDR3 DNA reads TGTGCCAGCAGTGAGGCTAGCGGGAGGACGGAAGAGACCCAGTACTTC. Translated: CASSEASGRTEETQYF.

The chain recombines TRBV11-2 with TRBJ2-7; a weak D match, TRBD2 (5 bases). Germline V CDR1 and CDR2: SGHAT, FQNNGV. The CDR3 loop spans 16 amino acids. Trimming pared 1 base from V and 1 base from J, leaving 14 bases between. The CDR3 DNA is TGTGCCAGCAGCTTAGCCAATCAGGCGGGTTCCTACGAGCAGTACTTC. The encoded protein is CASSLANQAGSYEQYF.

This chain links TRBV27 with TRBJ2-1, with 13 positions matching TRBD2. The germline V gene encodes CDR1 MNHEY and CDR2 SMNVEV (reference sequence). The CDR3 is 14 residues long. The trim removed 8 bases at V and 6 bases at J, leaving 4 bases unmatched. The CDR3 DNA reads TGTGCCAGCGGGGGACTAGCGGGACGCAATGAGCAGTTCTTC. This gives the protein CASGGLAGRNEQFF.

This clone appeared once. This chain joins TRBV12-3 or TRBV12-4 and TRBJ2-1; D remains ambiguous. The CDR3 sequence is 11 residues long. Trimming shortened V by 9 bases and J by 8 bases, and 11 bases separated the two germline ends. The CDR3 sequence is CASSVFDEQFF. As DNA, the CDR3 is TGTGCCAGTTCGGTGTTCGATGAGCAGTTCTTC.

This clone was detected a few times. The V and J genes are TRBV7-8 and TRBJ2-2; D unclear. CDR3 size: 15 residues. The ends were cut back, 4 bases at V and 5 bases at J, with 14 bases in the middle. CDR1 is SGHVS and CDR2 is FQNEAQ in the germline V gene. CDR3 bases: TGTGCCAGCAGCTCCTTGTTCTCCCCGACCGGGGAGCTGTTTTTT. The encoded protein is CASSSLFSPTGELFF. Looking up the rest from reference TRBV7-8 and TRBJ2-2 gives the full variable domain: GAGVSQSPRYKVAKRGQDVALRCDPISGHVSLFWYQQALGQGPEFLTYFQNEAQLDKSGLPSDRFFAERPEGSVSTLKIQRTQQEDSAVYLCASSSLFSPTGELFFGEGSRLTVL.

The V and J genes are TRBV4-3 and TRBJ2-3; a possible D gene is TRBD2 (6 bases). CDR3 size: 15 residues. The germline V and J ends were trimmed by 2 bases and 3 bases, with 12 bases remaining between them. Germline V gene lookup returns CDR1 LGHNA and CDR2 YSLEER. The CDR3 loop reads CASSQFGGRTDTQYF. The CDR3 DNA sequence: TGCGCCAGCAGCCAATTTGGTGGGAGGACAGATACGCAGTATTTT.

This chain connects TRBV7-2 to TRBJ2-1; TRBD2 matches at 7 bases. With V trimmed by 2 bases and J by 10 bases, 11 bases remained unmatched. Germline V gene lookup returns CDR1 SGHTA and CDR2 FQGNSA. The CDR3 runs 15 residues. The CDR3 DNA follows: TGTGCCAGCAGCTTACCGGGAGGCCCCCGCAAGGAGCAGTTCTTC. Amino acid sequence: CASSLPGGPRKEQFF. Using reference TRBV7-2 and TRBJ2-1 for the parts outside the CDR3, the full variable domain is GAGVSQSPSNKVTEKGKDVELRCDPISGHTALYWYRQSLGQGLEFLIYFQGNSAPDKSGLPSDRFSAERTGGSVSTLTIQRTQQEDSAVYLCASSLPGGPRKEQFFGPGTRLTVL.

The chain has TRBV28 and TRBJ2-7, with D tentatively TRBD2 (6 bases). CDR3 size: 14 residues. Trimming shortened V by 3 bases and J by 9 bases, and 18 bases separated the two germline ends. In germline, CDR1 is MDHEN, CDR2 SYDVKM. The CDR3 DNA is TGTGCCAGCAGTTTCCCGGCGGGAAACAGAGGGCAGTACTTC. It encodes CASSFPAGNRGQYF.

J is TRBJ2-1 and V is TRBV19; 7 bases are shared with TRBD1. This CDR3 comprises 11 residues. Germline V gene data show CDR1 as LNHDA and CDR2 as SQIVND (reference sequence). V gave up 8 bases and J gave up 12 bases; unmatched junction bases: 7. This CDR3 reads CASEKGGSQFF. The CDR3 DNA follows: TGTGCCAGTGAAAAAGGGGGCTCGCAGTTCTTC. The full variable domain, rest sourced from reference TRBV19 and TRBJ2-1, is DGGITQSPKYLFRKEGQNVTLSCEQNLNHDAMYWYRQDPGQGLRLIYYSQIVNDFQKGDIAEGYSVSREKKESFPLTVTSAQKNPTAFYLCASEKGGSQFFGPGTRLTVL.

V and J are TRBV6-1 and TRBJ2-7; D call uncertain. The V end lost 2 bases, the J end lost 3 bases, and 8 bases lay between the germline ends. The CDR3 covers 13 residues. Per the germline V gene, CDR1 is MNHNS and CDR2 is SASEGT. The CDR3 loop is CASSELRNYEQYF. As DNA, the CDR3 is TGTGCCAGCAGTGAATTGCGGAACTACGAGCAGTACTTC.

The chain recombines TRBV6-5 with TRBJ1-5; 9 nucleotides align to TRBD1. The V gene end was trimmed by 5 bases and the J gene end by 5 bases; junction bases not matched to a gene: 1. The CDR3 is made up of 13 amino acids. The germline V gene has CDR1 MNHEY and CDR2 SVGAGI. CDR3 sequence (DNA): TGTGCCAGCAGTAGGACAGGGGATCAGCCCCAGCATTTT. It encodes CASSRTGDQPQHF.

The V call is TRBV6-5, the J call TRBJ2-3, with 10 bases lining up with TRBD2. Germline V lookup: CDR1 MNHEY, CDR2 SVGAGI. This CDR3 has 15 amino acids. V shed 5 bases, J shed 4 bases, and the junction held 6 bases outside the gene matches. The chain's CDR3 is CASSNLAGAADTQYF. The DNA for the CDR3 is TGTGCCAGCAGTAACCTAGCGGGGGCCGCAGATACGCAGTATTTT.

The chain combines TRBV7-9 with TRBJ2-5, with D possibly TRBD1 on 7 matching bases. CDR3 length: 15 residues. Germline V gives CDR1 SEHNR, CDR2 FQNEAQ (reference sequence). V was clipped by 5 bases and J by 2 bases, with 15 bases between them. The CDR3 DNA reads as TGTGCCAGCAGCGTCGCGGGACAGTTTCAAGAGACCCAGTACTTC. This translates into CASSVAGQFQETQYF. Drawing the rest from reference TRBV7-9 and TRBJ2-5, the complete variable domain is DTGVSQNPRHKITKRGQNVTFRCDPISEHNRLYWYRQTLGQGPEFLTYFQNEAQLEKSRLLSDRFSAERPKGSFSTLEIQRTEQGDSAMYLCASSVAGQFQETQYFGPGTRLLVL.

The rearrangement links TRBV5-1 to TRBJ1-5; TRBD1 matches 7 bases. The V segment lost 4 bases and the J segment 4 bases; nucleotides outside the gene matches: 8. Germline lookup yields CDR1 SGHRS and CDR2 YFSETQ. The CDR3 totals 15 residues. Here the CDR3 reads CASSVGTAPNQPQHF. In DNA, the CDR3 is TGCGCCAGCAGCGTCGGGACAGCCCCTAATCAGCCCCAGCATTTT. The full variable domain, completed using reference TRBV5-1 and TRBJ1-5, is KAGVTQTPRYLIKTRGQQVTLSCSPISGHRSVSWYQQTPGQGLQFLFEYFSETQRNKGNFPGRFSGRQFSNSRSEMNVSTLELGDSALYLCASSVGTAPNQPQHFGDGTRLSIL.

This rearrangement joins TRBV4-3 to TRBJ1-2, with D hard to call. V lost 5 bases, J lost 0 bases, and 25 bases lay in between. The V gene's germline CDR1 is LGHNA and CDR2 YSLEER. CDR3 length equals 19 residues. The CDR3 DNA reads as TGCGCCAGCAGCGCATCAAGGGTCGGGAGCAATATAGCTAACTATGGCTACACCTTC. Encoded protein: CASSASRVGSNIANYGYTF.

The rearrangement joins TRBV9 to TRBJ2-3; 10 positions agree with TRBD2. V lost 0 bases to trimming and J lost 8 bases; unmatched junction nucleotides: 9. Germline V gene sequence: CDR1 SGDLS, CDR2 YYNGEE. The CDR3 contains 16 residues. CDR3 in amino acids: CASSVDPSGSFGTQYF. As DNA, the CDR3 is TGTGCCAGCAGCGTAGACCCTAGCGGGAGCTTTGGTACGCAGTATTTT.

The rearrangement joins TRBV10-1 to TRBJ2-3, with 14 bases that match TRBD2. Looked up from germline, CDR1 is WNHNN and CDR2 is SYGVQD (reference sequence). Trimming at V came to 4 bases and at J to 4 bases, leaving 7 bases not matched to a gene. The length of the CDR3 is 17 residues. CDR3 in amino acids: CASSAPGTSGRPDTQYF. In DNA form, the CDR3 reads TGCGCCAGCAGTGCTCCCGGGACTAGCGGGAGACCAGATACGCAGTATTTT.

The gene calls are TRBV28 and TRBJ2-7, with D possibly being TRBD2 (6 bases). The CDR3 sequence is 12 residues long. Germline lookup yields CDR1 MDHEN and CDR2 SYDVKM. Trimming shortened V by 6 bases and J by 4 bases, and 10 bases separated the two germline ends. CDR3 coding DNA: TGTGCCAGCAGCCCACGGGAGTACGAGCAGTACTTC. As protein: CASSPREYEQYF.

This clone occurred a few times. The chain recombines TRBV4-2 with TRBJ1-5, with 8 bases fitting TRBD1. This CDR3 comprises 16 residues. V lost 6 bases and J lost 1; bases outside the gene matches: 8. In germline, CDR1 is LGHNA, CDR2 YNFKEQ. CDR3 region: CASRANWDRSNQPQHF. Here the CDR3 DNA reads TGTGCCAGCAGAGCAAACTGGGACAGGAGCAATCAGCCCCAGCATTTT.

This sequence joins TRBV28 and TRBJ1-6; TRBD1 matches at 7 bases. Losses at the gene ends were 6 bases for V and 8 bases for J; bases not matched to a gene: 13. This CDR3 contains 16 residues. Per germline, CDR1 MDHEN and CDR2 SYDVKM. This chain's CDR3 is CASRPEQGRAHSPLHF. In nucleotides, the CDR3 is TGTGCCAGCAGACCCGAACAGGGGAGAGCGCATTCACCCCTCCACTTT.

V and J are TRBV5-1 and TRBJ1-1; tentatively, D is TRBD1 (5 bases). The V gene lost 6 bases and the J gene lost 2 bases, with 17 bases spanning the gap. The germline gives CDR1 SGHRS, CDR2 YFSETQ. This CDR3 is 15 amino acids long. CDR3 sequence reads: CASKTSGTENTEAFF. CDR3 sequence (DNA): TGCGCCAGCAAAACATCCGGGACTGAAAACACTGAAGCTTTCTTT.

This clone was picked up a small number of times. The CDR3 reads CASSIGTGREGGEQFF. The DNA for the CDR3 is TGTGCCAGTAGTATCGGGACAGGCCGTGAAGGGGGTGAGCAGTTCTTC. The chain combines TRBV19 with TRBJ2-1; 8 nucleotides align to TRBD1. Germline V CDR1 and CDR2: LNHDA, SQIVND (reference sequence). Trimming took 3 bases from V and 9 from J; bases not matched to a gene: 13. There are 16 residues in the CDR3.

The chain couples TRBV9 to TRBJ2-1; no clear D. The V end lost 0 bases, the J end lost 0 bases, and 7 bases lay between the germline ends. The CDR3 contains 15 residues. Germline CDR1 SGDLS, CDR2 YYNGEE. The CDR3: CASSVGLLSYNEQFF. CDR3 DNA sequence: TGTGCCAGCAGCGTAGGGCTTCTCTCCTACAATGAGCAGTTCTTC.

V usage is TRBV5-6 and J usage is TRBJ1-5; D gene ambiguous. The germline V and J ends were trimmed by 0 bases and 4 bases, with 14 bases remaining between them. The germline CDR1 and CDR2 sequences are SGHDT and YYEEEE. The CDR3 is made up of 16 amino acids. CDR3 residues: CASSLGAQPENQPQHF. The CDR3 coding sequence is TGTGCCAGCAGCTTGGGGGCACAACCCGAAAATCAGCCCCAGCATTTT.

V and J are TRBV29-1 and TRBJ1-1; TRBD1 is a possible D gene (6 bases). This CDR3 contains 13 residues. Trimming pared 1 base from V and 11 bases from J, leaving 17 bases between. Germline values: CDR1 SQVTM, CDR2 ANQGSEA. The CDR3, as DNA: TGCAGCGTTGAAGTGGGGGGGGGCGGAATGGCTTTCTTT. This sequence encodes CSVEVGGGGMAFF.

This clone was recorded a few times. The chain couples TRBV10-1 to TRBJ1-4; D is unclear. The CDR3 is made up of 14 amino acids. CDR1 and CDR2 (germline): WNHNN, SYGVQD (reference sequence). The ends were cut back, 2 bases at V and 7 bases at J, with 11 bases in the middle. The CDR3 region is CASSEGPGREKLFF. In DNA form, the CDR3 reads TGCGCCAGCAGTGAGGGTCCGGGTCGTGAAAAACTGTTTTTT.

This chain joins TRBV15 and TRBJ2-1; D is possibly TRBD1 (5 bases). Germline CDR1 reads LNHNV; CDR2 reads YYDKDF (reference sequence). V was pared by 5 bases and J by 5 bases, with 10 bases between. The CDR3 consists of 13 residues. This CDR3 reads CATSPDRNNEQFF. As DNA, the CDR3 is TGTGCCACCAGCCCTGACAGAAACAATGAGCAGTTCTTC.

The V call is TRBV28, the J call TRBJ2-1, with 8 bases fitting TRBD2. The CDR3 spans 15 residues. Trimming removed 7 bases from V and 2 bases from J; junction bases left unmatched: 7. Germline lookup yields CDR1 MDHEN and CDR2 SYDVKM. The CDR3 coding sequence is TGTGCCAGCATAGAAAGCGGGAGTCCCTACAATGAGCAGTTCTTC. Translated: CASIESGSPYNEQFF.

V gene TRBV5-1 combines with J gene TRBJ2-7; D may be TRBD2 (6 bases). The CDR3 runs to 13 residues. With 0 bases removed from V and 5 bases from J, the gap between germline ends came to 9 bases. Germline V gives CDR1 SGHRS, CDR2 YFSETQ. The CDR3 DNA reads TGCGCCAGCAGCTTGGCGGGAGCAAACGAGCAGTACTTC. Translated: CASSLAGANEQYF.

V gene TRBV30 combines with J gene TRBJ1-1, with a possible D match to TRBD1 (5 bases). V was trimmed by 6 bases and J by 5 bases, leaving 13 bases between them. Per germline, CDR1 GTSNPN and CDR2 SVGIG (reference sequence). This CDR3 has 12 residues. The chain's CDR3 is CACFGGGTEAFF. Written as DNA, the CDR3 is TGTGCCTGCTTTGGGGGGGGTACTGAAGCTTTCTTT. Supplemented by reference TRBV30 and TRBJ1-1, the full variable domain reads SQTIHQWPATLVQPVGSPLSLECTVEGTSNPNLYWYRQAAGRGLQLLFYSVGIGQISSEVPQNLSASRPQDRQFILSSKKLLLSDSGFYLCACFGGGTEAFFGQGTRLTVV.